This TCR beta chain was recorded in a study of neurological immune-mediated disorders. Concerning this clonotype itself: The junction differs from germline at one of its ends, possibly a read error.

The CDR3 contains 13 residues. The germline V gene encodes CDR1 MDHEN and CDR2 SYDVKM. In TCRdb, the 5' RACE reads were re-called with MiXCR into one record per CDR3 protein. The sample carries 65,000 to 70,000 distinct CDR3 sequences, 3.5% to 5% recorded once. Sequenced: PBMCs. This receptor was taken from a man aged 45-65 years with multiple sclerosis. This chain connects TRBV28 to TRBJ1-6, with D possibly TRBD1 on 6 matching bases. CDR3 nucleotide sequence: TGTGCCAGCCGAACAGGGAATAATTCACCCCTCAACTTT. Its translation is CASRTGNNSPLNF.